The rows below give T cell receptor beta chains drawn from one sample of a study of T cells in Graves' hyperthyroidism and ophthalmopathy. One entry per CDR3 protein results from TCRdb running MiXCR on the multiplex PCR reads. The table shows 500,000 to 600,000 distinct CDR3 sequences, with around 20% occurring only once. Sequenced input: blood. The receptors originated from a man aged 35-49 years with Graves' ophthalmopathy. CDR3s leave out the opening cysteine and the closing phenylalanine or tryptophan.

j_call v_call cdr3_aa
TRBJ1-2 TRBV4-1 ASSPGPGGGGYT
TRBJ2-5 TRBV5-1 ASSPARNLLTTKETQY
TRBJ1-2 TRBV6-1 ASSQSRANYGYT
TRBJ2-1 TRBV27 ASSEGTALEQF
TRBJ2-1 TRBV18 ASSPAHLDEQF
TRBJ1-3 TRBV3-1 ASSRDSSGNTIY
TRBJ1-2 TRBV18 ASANRELLHGYT
TRBJ2-7 TRBV5-1 ASSWNRESYEQY
TRBJ2-1 TRBV2 AGIEEGPYNEQF
TRBJ2-1 TRBV6-2/TRBV6-3 ASSYQDRANEQF
TRBJ2-3 TRBV10-2 ASSDKGRPITDTQY
TRBJ2-1 TRBV6-1 ASRERGVYNEQF
TRBJ2-7 TRBV15 ATSPGQQYEQY
TRBJ2-2 TRBV19 ASSTGGNTGELF
TRBJ2-7 TRBV5-1 ASSPSQGVLSYEQY
TRBJ2-7 TRBV10-3 AISEPQRGSDEQY